This T cell receptor (beta chain) comes out of a study of T-cell memory formation after mild COVID-19. Study at large: TCR clusters were mostly confined to one donor each. Regarding the study as a whole: Pre-infection memory carried some responding clones, suggesting that cross-reactive memory joined. CD4/CD8 balance held among clones contracting day 15 to 85, and later expanders leaned CD4+.

Trimming cost V 3 bases and J 6 bases; bases outside gene matches: 4. The CDR3 is made up of 15 amino acids. The V gene's germline CDR1 is SGHTA and CDR2 FQGNSA. This clonotype was found a few times. Its antigen is still unknown. TCR alpha and TCR beta cDNA libraries with sample barcodes and UMIs came from 5'RACE using constant-segment primers. Each CDR3 protein gets one entry after TCRdb re-called the 5' RACE reads with MiXCR. The sample carries over 150,000 distinct CDR3 sequences, 10% to 15% recorded once. The chain couples TRBV7-2 to TRBJ2-2, with 10 bases identical to TRBD2. Sequenced input: PBMCs or a T cell subset sorted from them (not recorded which). The sequence came from a man aged 18 to 29 who had mild COVID-19 (a few samples of this study predate the infection). Cell type and time point are not known. The CDR3 sequence: CASSLSGGAPGELFF. The CDR3 DNA follows: TGTGCCAGCAGCTTGAGCGGGGGGGCCCCCGGGGAGCTGTTTTTT.